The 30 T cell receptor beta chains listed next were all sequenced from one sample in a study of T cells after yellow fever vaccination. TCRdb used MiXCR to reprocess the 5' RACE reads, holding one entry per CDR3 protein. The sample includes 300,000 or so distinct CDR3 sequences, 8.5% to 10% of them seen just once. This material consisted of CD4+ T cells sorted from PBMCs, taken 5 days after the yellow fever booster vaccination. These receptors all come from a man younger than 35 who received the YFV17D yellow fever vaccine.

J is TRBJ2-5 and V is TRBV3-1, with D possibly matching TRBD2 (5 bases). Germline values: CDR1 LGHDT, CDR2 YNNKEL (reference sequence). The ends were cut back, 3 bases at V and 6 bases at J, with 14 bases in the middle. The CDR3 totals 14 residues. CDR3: CASSHGRLKKTQYF. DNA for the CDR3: TGTGCCAGCAGCCATGGTAGACTAAAGAAGACCCAGTACTTC.

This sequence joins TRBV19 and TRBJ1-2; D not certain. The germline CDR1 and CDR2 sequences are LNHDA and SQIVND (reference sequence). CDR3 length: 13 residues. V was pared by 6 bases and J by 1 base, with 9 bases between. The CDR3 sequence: CASRGQLNYGYTF. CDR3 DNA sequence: TGTGCCAGTAGAGGTCAGCTTAACTATGGCTACACCTTC.

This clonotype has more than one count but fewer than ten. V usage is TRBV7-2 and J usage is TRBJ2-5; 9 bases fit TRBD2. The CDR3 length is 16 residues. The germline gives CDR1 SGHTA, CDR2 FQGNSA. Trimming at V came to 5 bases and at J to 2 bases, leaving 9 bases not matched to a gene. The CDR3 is CASSRNVAGAQETQYF. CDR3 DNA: TGTGCCAGCAGCAGAAACGTAGCGGGGGCACAAGAGACCCAGTACTTC.

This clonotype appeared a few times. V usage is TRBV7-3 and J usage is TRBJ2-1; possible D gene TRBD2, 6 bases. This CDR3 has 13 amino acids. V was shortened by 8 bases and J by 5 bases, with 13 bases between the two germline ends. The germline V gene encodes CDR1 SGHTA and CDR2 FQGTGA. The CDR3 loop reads CASARDSNNEQFF. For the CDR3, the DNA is TGTGCCAGCGCGAGGGACTCAAACAATGAGCAGTTCTTC.

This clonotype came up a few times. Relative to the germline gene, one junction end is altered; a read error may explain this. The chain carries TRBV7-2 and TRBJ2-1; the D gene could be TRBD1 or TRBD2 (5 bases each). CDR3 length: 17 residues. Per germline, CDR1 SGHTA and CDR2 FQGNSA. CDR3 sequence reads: CVSNVAGGKSSYNEQFF. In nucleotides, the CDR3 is TGTGTCAGCAATGTTGCTGGGGGTAAGAGCTCCTACAATGAGCAGTTCTTC.

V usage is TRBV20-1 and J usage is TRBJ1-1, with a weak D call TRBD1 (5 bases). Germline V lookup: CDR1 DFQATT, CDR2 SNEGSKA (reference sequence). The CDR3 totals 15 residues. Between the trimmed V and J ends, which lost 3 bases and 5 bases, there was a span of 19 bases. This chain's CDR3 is CSARYGRVRDTEAFF. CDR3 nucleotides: TGCAGTGCTAGGTACGGCAGGGTACGTGATACTGAAGCTTTCTTT.

As DNA, the CDR3 is TGCAGTGCTAGAGGAGGGTTCGGAGCCAAAAACATTCAGTACTTC. This codes for CSARGGFGAKNIQYF. This chain uses TRBV20-1 with TRBJ2-4; the D gene is possibly TRBD2 (5 bases). In germline, CDR1 is DFQATT, CDR2 SNEGSKA (reference sequence). CDR3 size: 15 residues. Trimming took 1 base from V and 0 from J, leaving 10 bases between them.

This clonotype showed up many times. The CDR3 loop is CSVEGTGVDQPQHF. CDR3 nucleotides: TGCAGCGTTGAGGGGACAGGGGTAGATCAGCCCCAGCATTTT. The chain combines TRBV29-1 with TRBJ1-5; 10 positions match TRBD1. The germline V gene encodes CDR1 SQVTM and CDR2 ANQGSEA. The CDR3 contains 14 residues. J was trimmed by 5 bases and V by 3 bases; bases with no gene match: 4.

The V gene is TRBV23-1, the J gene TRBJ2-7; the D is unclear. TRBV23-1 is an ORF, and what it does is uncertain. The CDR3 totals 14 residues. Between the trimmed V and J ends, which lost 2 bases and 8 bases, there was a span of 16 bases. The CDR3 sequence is CASSQLGHRIKQYF. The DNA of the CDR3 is TGCGCCAGCAGTCAACTGGGCCACCGTATAAAGCAGTACTTC.

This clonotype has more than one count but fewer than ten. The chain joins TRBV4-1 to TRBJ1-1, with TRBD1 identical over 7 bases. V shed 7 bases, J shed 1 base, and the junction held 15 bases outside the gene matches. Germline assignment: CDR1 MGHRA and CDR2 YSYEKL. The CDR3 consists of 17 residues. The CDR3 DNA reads TGCGCCAGCAAGCCCCGACAGGGAGACCAGGGGAACACTGAAGCTTTCTTT. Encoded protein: CASKPRQGDQGNTEAFF.

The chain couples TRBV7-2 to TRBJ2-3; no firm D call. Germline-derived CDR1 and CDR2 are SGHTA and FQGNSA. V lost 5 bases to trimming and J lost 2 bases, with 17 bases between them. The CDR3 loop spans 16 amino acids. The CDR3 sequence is CASSPTGTHPTDTQYF. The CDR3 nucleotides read TGTGCCAGCAGCCCGACCGGTACCCACCCCACAGATACGCAGTATTTT.

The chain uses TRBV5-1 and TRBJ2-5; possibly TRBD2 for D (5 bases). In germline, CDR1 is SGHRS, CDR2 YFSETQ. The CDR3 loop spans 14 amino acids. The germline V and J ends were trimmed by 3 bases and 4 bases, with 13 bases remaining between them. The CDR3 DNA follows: TGCGCCAGCAGCTATGGGCCTGAGGGAGAGACCCAGTACTTC. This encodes CASSYGPEGETQYF.

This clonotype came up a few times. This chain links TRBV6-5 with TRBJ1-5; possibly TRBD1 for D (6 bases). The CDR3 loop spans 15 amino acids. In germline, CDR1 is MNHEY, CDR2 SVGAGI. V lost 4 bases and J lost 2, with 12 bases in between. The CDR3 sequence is CASSWSGDGNQPQHF. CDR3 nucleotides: TGTGCCAGCAGTTGGTCAGGGGACGGCAATCAGCCCCAGCATTTT.

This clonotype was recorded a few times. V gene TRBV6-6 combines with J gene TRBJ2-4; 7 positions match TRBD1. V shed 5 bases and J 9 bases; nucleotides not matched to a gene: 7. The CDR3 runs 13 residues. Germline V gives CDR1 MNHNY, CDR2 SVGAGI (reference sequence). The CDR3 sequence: CASSDDRVRIQYF. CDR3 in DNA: TGTGCCAGCAGTGACGACAGGGTTCGCATTCAGTACTTC.

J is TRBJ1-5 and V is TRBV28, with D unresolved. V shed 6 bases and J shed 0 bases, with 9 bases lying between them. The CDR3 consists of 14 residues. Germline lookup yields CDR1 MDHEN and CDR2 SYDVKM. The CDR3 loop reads CASSDNYSNQPQHF. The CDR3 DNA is TGTGCCAGCAGCGACAATTATAGCAATCAGCCCCAGCATTTT.

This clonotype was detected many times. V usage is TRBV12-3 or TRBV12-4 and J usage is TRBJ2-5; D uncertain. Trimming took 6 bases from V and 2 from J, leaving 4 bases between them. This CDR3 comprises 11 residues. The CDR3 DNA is TGTGCCAGCAGAGGACAAGAGACCCAGTACTTC. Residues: CASRGQETQYF.

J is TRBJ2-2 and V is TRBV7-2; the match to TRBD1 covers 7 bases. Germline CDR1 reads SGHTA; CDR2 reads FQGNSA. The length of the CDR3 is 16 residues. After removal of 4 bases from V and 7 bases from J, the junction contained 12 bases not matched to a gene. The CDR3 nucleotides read TGTGCCAGCAGCTGGACCTCCGACAGGGCACACGGGGAGCTGTTTTTT. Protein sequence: CASSWTSDRAHGELFF.

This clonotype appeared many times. CDR3 nucleotide sequence: TGCGCCAGCAGTGTGGCAGAGAACACTGAAGCTTTCTTT. Translated, it gives CASSVAENTEAFF. The V call is TRBV10-1, the J call TRBJ1-1; unclear D gene. Germline CDR1 WNHNN, CDR2 SYGVQD (reference sequence). The CDR3 runs 13 residues. Trimming left V 4 bases short and J 1 base short, with 7 bases between.

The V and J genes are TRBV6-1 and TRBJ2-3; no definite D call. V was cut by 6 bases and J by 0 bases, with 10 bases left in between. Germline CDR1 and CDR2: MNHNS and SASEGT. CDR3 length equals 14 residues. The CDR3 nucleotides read TGTGCCAGCAGGAACCCGGACAGCACAGATACGCAGTATTTT. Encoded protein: CASRNPDSTDTQYF.

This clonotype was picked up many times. The CDR3 DNA sequence: TGTGCCAGCAGTTACAAAAATGAAGCTTTCTTT. Encoded protein: CASSYKNEAFF. The rearrangement links TRBV6-2 or TRBV6-3 to TRBJ1-1, with no clear D. This CDR3 spans 11 amino acids. CDR1 and CDR2 from the germline V gene are MNHEY and SVGEGT. V lost 2 bases to trimming and J lost 7 bases, with 5 bases between them.

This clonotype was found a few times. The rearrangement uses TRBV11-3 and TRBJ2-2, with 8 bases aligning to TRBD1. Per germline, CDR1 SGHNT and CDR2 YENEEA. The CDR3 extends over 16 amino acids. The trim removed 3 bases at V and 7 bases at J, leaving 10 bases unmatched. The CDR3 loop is CASSFGQGEDGGELFF. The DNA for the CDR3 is TGTGCCAGCAGCTTCGGACAGGGCGAGGATGGCGGGGAGCTGTTTTTT.

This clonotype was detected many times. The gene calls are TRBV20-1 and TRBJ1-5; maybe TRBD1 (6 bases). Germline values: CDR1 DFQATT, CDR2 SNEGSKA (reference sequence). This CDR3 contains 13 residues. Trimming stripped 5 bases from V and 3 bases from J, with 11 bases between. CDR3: CSAFTGFNQPQHF. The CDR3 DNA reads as TGCAGTGCTTTCACAGGGTTCAATCAGCCCCAGCATTTT.

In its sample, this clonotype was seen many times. Here the CDR3 reads CASGQGTNTGELFF. CDR3 DNA sequence: TGTGCCAGCGGACAGGGGACTAACACCGGGGAGCTGTTTTTT. The chain combines TRBV7-6 with TRBJ2-2, with 9 bases identical to TRBD1. The CDR3 is 14 amino acids. CDR1 and CDR2 (germline): SGHVS, FNYEAQ. V gave up 8 bases and J gave up 2 bases; unmatched junction bases: 3.

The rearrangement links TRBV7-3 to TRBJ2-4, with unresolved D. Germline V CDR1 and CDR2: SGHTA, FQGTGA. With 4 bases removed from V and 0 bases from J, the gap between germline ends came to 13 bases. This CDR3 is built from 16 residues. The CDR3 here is CASSSLRPLAKNIQYF. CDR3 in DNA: TGTGCCAGCAGCTCCCTCAGACCACTAGCCAAAAACATTCAGTACTTC.

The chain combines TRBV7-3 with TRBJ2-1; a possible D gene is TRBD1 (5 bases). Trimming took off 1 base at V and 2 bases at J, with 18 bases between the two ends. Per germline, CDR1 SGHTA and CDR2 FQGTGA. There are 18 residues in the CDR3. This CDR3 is CASSLKGLQGTAYNEQFF. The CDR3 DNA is TGTGCCAGCAGCTTAAAGGGGCTCCAGGGTACGGCCTACAATGAGCAGTTCTTC.

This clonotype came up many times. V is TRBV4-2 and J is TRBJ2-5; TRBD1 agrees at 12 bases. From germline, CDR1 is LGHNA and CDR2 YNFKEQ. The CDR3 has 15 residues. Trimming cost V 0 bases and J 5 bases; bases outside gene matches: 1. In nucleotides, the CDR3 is TGTGCCAGCAGCCAAGATGGGACAGGGGGCGAGACCCAGTACTTC. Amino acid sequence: CASSQDGTGGETQYF.

DNA for the CDR3: TGTGCCAGCAGCTTAACCGAGGGAACTGAAGCTTTCTTT. Its protein product is CASSLTEGTEAFF. The V and J genes are TRBV7-2 and TRBJ1-1; D ambiguous. Deletions cut 2 bases from V and 5 bases from J, with 9 bases between. Germline loops: CDR1 SGHTA, CDR2 FQGNSA. The CDR3 runs 13 residues.

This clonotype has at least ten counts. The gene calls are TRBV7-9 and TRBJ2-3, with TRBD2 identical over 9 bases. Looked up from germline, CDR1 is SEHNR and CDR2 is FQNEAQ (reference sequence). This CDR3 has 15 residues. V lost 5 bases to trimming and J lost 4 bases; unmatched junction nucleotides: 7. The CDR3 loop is CASSPPGLAPDTQYF. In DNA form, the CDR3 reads TGTGCCAGCAGCCCACCGGGACTAGCCCCAGATACGCAGTATTTT.

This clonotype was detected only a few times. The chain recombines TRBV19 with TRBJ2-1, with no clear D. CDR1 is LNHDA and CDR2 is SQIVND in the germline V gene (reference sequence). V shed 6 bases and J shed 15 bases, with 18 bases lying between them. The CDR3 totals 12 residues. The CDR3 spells CASSPGPIRRFF. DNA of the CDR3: TGTGCCAGTAGCCCCGGGCCCATACGGAGGTTCTTC.

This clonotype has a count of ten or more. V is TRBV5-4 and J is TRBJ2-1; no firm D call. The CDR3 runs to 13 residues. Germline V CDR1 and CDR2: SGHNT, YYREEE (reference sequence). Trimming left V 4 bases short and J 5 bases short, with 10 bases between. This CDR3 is CASSASRDNEQFF. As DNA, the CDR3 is TGTGCCAGCAGCGCGTCAAGGGACAATGAGCAGTTCTTC.